A selection of T cell receptor beta chains follows, all from one sample in a study of blood T cell repertoires in COVID-19. The method was immunoSEQ multiplex PCR; TCRdb's version includes in-frame clones alone and lacks a portion of them. Among about 160,000 clones, roughly nine tenths were seen once, and the ten largest hold 3% to 4%. The sequenced sample consisted of peripheral blood. The receptors were gathered from a woman between 65 and 79 years old with acute or convalescent COVID-19. CDR3s include the opening cysteine and the closing phenylalanine or tryptophan. D genes are given only for firm matches. Some rows mark clone size as missing; the rest say once, few, many or name a class of expanded clone.

j_call | clone_size | d_call | v_call | cdr3_nt | cdr3_aa
TRBJ2-2 | once | TRBD1 | TRBV7-9 | TGTGCCAGCAGCTTGTGGGCAGGGGGCAACACCGGGGAGCTGTTTTTT | CASSLWAGGNTGELFF
TRBJ1-1 | . | TRBD1 | TRBV30 | TGTGCCTGGAGTTCATATACCCGGGACAGGGGCTTTTTTGAAGCTTTCTTT | CAWSSYTRDRGFFEAFF
TRBJ2-7 | . | TRBD1 | TRBV2 | TGTGCCAGCAGTGGACAGGGGTCCTTTGAGCAGTACTTC | CASSGQGSFEQYF
TRBJ1-6 | once | TRBD1 | TRBV9 | TGTGCCAGCAGCGTAGGACAGGGGATCAGTTCACCCCTCCACTTT | CASSVGQGISSPLHF
TRBJ2-2 | . | TRBD1 | TRBV2 | TGTGCCAGCAGTATCGACAGGGGGGTCGGGGAGCTGTTTTTT | CASSIDRGVGELFF
TRBJ2-7 | . | . | TRBV6-6 | TGTGCCAGCAATGGTCGGGTTTCGAACGAGCAGTACTTC | CASNGRVSNEQYF
TRBJ2-1 | . | TRBD2 | TRBV5-1 | TGCGCCAGCAGCTTGACTAGCGGGTCTAGGAATGAGCAGTTCTTC | CASSLTSGSRNEQFF
TRBJ1-2 | . | . | TRBV11-2 | TGTGCCAGCAGCTCTTTTGCTATGAGCGGCTACACCTTC | CASSSFAMSGYTF
TRBJ1-1 | . | TRBD1 | TRBV7-8 | TGTGCCAGCAGCCTCAGGGACAGCCTGTTTAACACTGAAGCTTTCTTT | CASSLRDSLFNTEAFF
TRBJ2-1 | . | . | TRBV27 | TGTGCCAGCCTCTCCACCTCGGGTGGCGATGAGCAGTTCTTC | CASLSTSGGDEQFF
TRBJ2-3 | . | TRBD2 | TRBV2 | TGTGCCAGCAGTGAAGGGACTAGCTGGAGCACAGATACGCAGTATTTT | CASSEGTSWSTDTQYF
TRBJ2-1 | once | TRBD2 | TRBV29-1 | TGCAGCGTGGATGGACTAGCGGGAATCTATGAGCAGTTCTTC | CSVDGLAGIYEQFF
TRBJ1-5 | . | . | TRBV6-4 | TGTGCCAGCAGCCCCCGGCGTGTCCCAGGGTATAGCAATCAGCCCCAGCATTTT | CASSPRRVPGYSNQPQHF
TRBJ2-1 | few | . | TRBV20-1 | TGCAGTGCTAGCCTAGACAATGAGCAGTTCTTC | CSASLDNEQFF
TRBJ1-5 | few | TRBD1 | TRBV20-1 | TGCAGTGCCAGTCAAGGGGACAGGGGGCGAGGACAGCCCCAGCATTTT | CSASQGDRGRGQPQHF
TRBJ2-5 | . | . | TRBV11-1 | TGTGCCAGCAGCTTAGAGGGGTTTGAGCAAGAGACCCAGTACTTC | CASSLEGFEQETQYF
TRBJ1-5 | . | TRBD1 | TRBV19 | TGTGCCAGTAGCCGGGACAGAGCTTATAGCAATCAGCCCCAGCATTTT | CASSRDRAYSNQPQHF
TRBJ1-2 | few | . | TRBV28 | TGTGCCAGCAGTTTATCGGACAAATCCACTGGCTACACCTTC | CASSLSDKSTGYTF
TRBJ2-7 | . | TRBD1 | TRBV4-1 | TGCGCCAGCAGCTTCCGAGGACAGGGGATAGAGGAGCAGTACTTC | CASSFRGQGIEEQYF
TRBJ1-2 | . | . | TRBV27 | TGTGCCAGCAGTTTAGGGCAGGGCTATGGCTACACCTTC | CASSLGQGYGYTF
TRBJ2-2 | . | TRBD1 | TRBV11-3 | TGTGCCAGCAGCACGCACCACAGGGGGTACACCGGGGAGCTGTTTTTT | CASSTHHRGYTGELFF
TRBJ2-1 | . | . | TRBV3-1/TRBV3-2 | TGTGCCAGCAGCCAACTTATCCAGGGAGGTACGGTCAATGAGCAGTTCTTC | CASSQLIQGGTVNEQFF
TRBJ1-5 | . | . | TRBV11-2 | TGTGCCAGCAGCTTAGGTCGGAATCAGCCCCAGCATTTT | CASSLGRNQPQHF
TRBJ2-1 | . | TRBD1 | TRBV6-5 | TGTGCCAGCAGTTACGTCATGAGACAGGGGAACAATGAGCAGTTCTTC | CASSYVMRQGNNEQFF
TRBJ1-4 | . | . | TRBV2 | TGTGCCAGCAGTCTGATCAGGGGATATAATGAAAGGCTGTTTTTT | CASSLIRGYNERLFF
TRBJ2-5 | . | TRBD2 | TRBV3-1/TRBV3-2 | TGTGCCAGCAGCTCAACCCCCCCGACCGGGACTAGCGGGAGGGACGGTCGAGAGACCCAGTACTTC | CASSSTPPTGTSGRDGRETQYF
TRBJ1-4 | . | TRBD1 | TRBV2 | TGTGCCAGCAGTCTAGAACAGGGGGCTGGTGAAAAACTGTTTTTT | CASSLEQGAGEKLFF
TRBJ2-1 | many | . | TRBV24-1 | TGTGCCACCAGTGAGCTGACTAGTTTGGGGCAGTTCTTC | CATSELTSLGQFF
TRBJ2-7 | . | . | TRBV11-1 | TGTGCCAGCAGCTTAGCGAGGGCGGCCGAGCACCGCTATTTTCCGGAGCAGTACTTC | CASSLARAAEHRYFPEQYF
TRBJ1-2 | . | . | TRBV9 | TGTGCCAGCAGCGTAGAAACAGGGCGGTATGGCTACACCTTC | CASSVETGRYGYTF
TRBJ1-2 | . | . | TRBV2 | TGTGCCAGCAGTGAAGCAAGCGGTTGGGGCTACACCTTC | CASSEASGWGYTF
TRBJ2-3 | . | . | TRBV5-1 | TGCGCCAGCAGCTTGGCCATTCAGCGGAGCACAGATACGCAGTATTTT | CASSLAIQRSTDTQYF
TRBJ1-2 | . | . | TRBV7-2 | TGTGCCAGCAGCTTAAGACGGGGGGTTGAAGTGGGCTACACCTTC | CASSLRRGVEVGYTF
TRBJ1-1 | . | TRBD1 | TRBV7-2 | TGTGCCAGCAGCCTTACAGGGGTAGTCACTGAAGCTTTCTTT | CASSLTGVVTEAFF
TRBJ1-5 | once | TRBD1 | TRBV10-3 | TGTGCCATCAGCCGGGACAGCCGGAATCAGCCCCAGCATTTT | CAISRDSRNQPQHF
TRBJ2-5 | . | TRBD2 | TRBV29-1 | TGCAGCGTTGAAGGGGCCCTAGCGGAGCAAGAGACCCAGTACTTC | CSVEGALAEQETQYF
TRBJ1-1 | . | . | TRBV11-2 | TGTGCCAGCAGCCCCCGGGAAGACAGGTTCACTGAAGCTTTCTTT | CASSPREDRFTEAFF
TRBJ1-2 | many | . | TRBV10-3 | TGTGCCATCAGTGAGGAACGGGTCGACTACACCTTC | CAISEERVDYTF
TRBJ1-2 | . | . | TRBV4-3 | TGCGCCAGCAGCCAGGCGGCGGGGGGCGTCTATGGCTACACCTTC | CASSQAAGGVYGYTF
TRBJ1-1 | few | . | TRBV11-2 | TGTGCCAGCAGCATACGGGGGAGCGCAACTGAAGCTTTCTTT | CASSIRGSATEAFF
TRBJ1-2 | few | TRBD1 | TRBV7-9 | TGTGCCAGCAGCTTAGGGGGGACAGGCACTAACTATGGCTACACCTTC | CASSLGGTGTNYGYTF
TRBJ2-5 | . | TRBD1 | TRBV19 | TGTGCCAGTAGTACTCCGGGACAGGGGGCAGGAGAGACCCAGTACTTC | CASSTPGQGAGETQYF
TRBJ2-7 | . | . | TRBV6-5 | TGTGCCAGCAGACTTGACAGGACCGCTCAAGAGCAGTACTTC | CASRLDRTAQEQYF
TRBJ1-2 | few | TRBD1 | TRBV4-1 | TGCGCCAGCAGCCAAGAGTGGACAGGTCGGTATGGCTACACCTTC | CASSQEWTGRYGYTF
TRBJ1-1 | once | TRBD1 | TRBV28 | TGTGCCAGCAGTTGGCTGGACAGGGAGAACACTGAAGCTTTCTTT | CASSWLDRENTEAFF
TRBJ2-7 | once | TRBD2 | TRBV5-6 | TGTGCCAGCAGCGCGGGACTAGCTCTATCCTACGAGCAGTACTTC | CASSAGLALSYEQYF
TRBJ2-5 | . | TRBD1 | TRBV9 | TGTGCCAGCAGCTCGGGACAGGGTGCGGAGACCCAGTACTTC | CASSSGQGAETQYF
TRBJ2-7 | . | . | TRBV6-2/TRBV6-3 | TGTGCCAGCAGTTCAGGGGACGTACTACGCGAGCAGTACTTC | CASSSGDVLREQYF
TRBJ2-4 | once | TRBD1 | TRBV7-9 | TGTGCCAGCAGCCGTGGACAGGCAAACATTCAGTACTTC | CASSRGQANIQYF
TRBJ2-1 | . | . | TRBV7-6 | TGTGCCAGTACCCGGCGGGATGAGCAGTTCTTC | CASTRRDEQFF
TRBJ2-7 | . | TRBD1 | TRBV20-1 | TGCAGTGCTAGTCTACCCGGGACAGGGTTCAACGTAGAGTACTTC | CSASLPGTGFNVEYF
TRBJ1-4 | . | . | TRBV18 | TGTGCCAGCTCACGATCTGCAGGAACCGGTGAAAAACTGTTTTTT | CASSRSAGTGEKLFF
TRBJ1-2 | . | TRBD1 | TRBV4-3 | TGCGCCAGCAGCCAAGATTTTTATTTGACAGGGGGCGGCTATGGCTACACCTTC | CASSQDFYLTGGGYGYTF